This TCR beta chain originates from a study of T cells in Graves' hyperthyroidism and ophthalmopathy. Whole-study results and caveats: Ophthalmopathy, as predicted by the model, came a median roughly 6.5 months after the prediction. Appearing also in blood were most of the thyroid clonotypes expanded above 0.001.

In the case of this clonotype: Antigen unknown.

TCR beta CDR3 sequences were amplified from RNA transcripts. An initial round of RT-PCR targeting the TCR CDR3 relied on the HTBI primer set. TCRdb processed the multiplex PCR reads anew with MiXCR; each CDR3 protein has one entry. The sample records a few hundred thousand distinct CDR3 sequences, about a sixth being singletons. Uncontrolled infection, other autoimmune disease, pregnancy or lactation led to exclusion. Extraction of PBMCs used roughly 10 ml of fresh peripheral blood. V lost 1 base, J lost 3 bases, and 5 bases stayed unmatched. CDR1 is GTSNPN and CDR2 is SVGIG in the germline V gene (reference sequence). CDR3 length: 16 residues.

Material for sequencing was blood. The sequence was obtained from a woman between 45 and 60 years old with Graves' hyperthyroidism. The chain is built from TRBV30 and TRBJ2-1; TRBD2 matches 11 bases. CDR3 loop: CAWSEGTSGFYNEQFF. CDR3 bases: TGTGCCTGGAGTGAAGGGACTAGCGGATTCTACAATGAGCAGTTCTTC.